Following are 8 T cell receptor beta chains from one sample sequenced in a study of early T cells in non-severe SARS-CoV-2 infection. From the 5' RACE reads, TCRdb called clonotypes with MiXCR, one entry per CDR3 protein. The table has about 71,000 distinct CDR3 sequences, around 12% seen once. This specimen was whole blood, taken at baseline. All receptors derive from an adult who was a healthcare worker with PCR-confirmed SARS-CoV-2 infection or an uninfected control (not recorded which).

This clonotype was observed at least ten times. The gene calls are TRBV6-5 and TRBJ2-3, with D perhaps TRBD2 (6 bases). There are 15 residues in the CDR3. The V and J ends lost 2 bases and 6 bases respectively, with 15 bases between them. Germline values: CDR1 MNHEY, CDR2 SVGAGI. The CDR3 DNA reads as TGTGCCAGCAGTTACGGGACTTCCCGAATGGATACGCAGTATTTT. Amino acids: CASSYGTSRMDTQYF.

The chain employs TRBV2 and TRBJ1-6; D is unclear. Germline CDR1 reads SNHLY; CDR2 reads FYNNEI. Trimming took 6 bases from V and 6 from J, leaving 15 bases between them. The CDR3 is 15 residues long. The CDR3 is CASSPVGTANSPLHF. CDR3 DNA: TGTGCCAGCAGCCCGGTCGGCACCGCTAATTCACCCCTCCACTTT.

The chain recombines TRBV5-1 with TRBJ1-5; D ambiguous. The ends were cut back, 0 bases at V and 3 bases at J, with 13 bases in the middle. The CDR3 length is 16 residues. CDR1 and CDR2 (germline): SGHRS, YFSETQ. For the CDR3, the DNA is TGCGCCAGCAGCTTGGCTCCGGGGTCGGTCAATCAGCCCCAGCATTTT. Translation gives CASSLAPGSVNQPQHF.

Here the CDR3 DNA reads TGCGCCAGCAGCTTGGTGACAGGGTCCTACGAGCAGTACTTC. This gives the protein CASSLVTGSYEQYF. The chain links TRBV5-1 to TRBJ2-7; 7 bases fit TRBD1. Germline values: CDR1 SGHRS, CDR2 YFSETQ. Unmatched junction bases numbered 1, after V lost 0 bases and J lost 1 base. The CDR3 is made up of 14 amino acids.

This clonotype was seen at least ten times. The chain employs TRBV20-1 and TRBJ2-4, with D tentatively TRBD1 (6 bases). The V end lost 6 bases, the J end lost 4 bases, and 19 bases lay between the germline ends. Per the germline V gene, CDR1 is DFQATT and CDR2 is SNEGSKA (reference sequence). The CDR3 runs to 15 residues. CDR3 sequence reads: CSASQGEGPKNIQYF. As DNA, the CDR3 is TGCAGTGCGTCACAGGGTGAGGGACCGAAAAACATTCAGTACTTC.

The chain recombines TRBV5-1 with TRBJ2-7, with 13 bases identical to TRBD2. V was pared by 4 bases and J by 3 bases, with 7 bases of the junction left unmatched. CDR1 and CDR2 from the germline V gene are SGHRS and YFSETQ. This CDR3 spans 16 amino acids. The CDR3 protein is CASSLTSGGAGYEQYF. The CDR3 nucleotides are TGCGCCAGCAGCCTCACTAGCGGGGGGGCCGGCTACGAGCAGTACTTC.

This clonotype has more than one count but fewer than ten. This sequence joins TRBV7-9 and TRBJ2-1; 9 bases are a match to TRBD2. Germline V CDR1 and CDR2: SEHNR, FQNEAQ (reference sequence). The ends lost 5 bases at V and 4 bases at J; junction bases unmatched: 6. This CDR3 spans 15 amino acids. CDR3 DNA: TGTGCCAGCAGCATAGATCTAGCGGGGTACAATGAGCAGTTCTTC. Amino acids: CASSIDLAGYNEQFF.

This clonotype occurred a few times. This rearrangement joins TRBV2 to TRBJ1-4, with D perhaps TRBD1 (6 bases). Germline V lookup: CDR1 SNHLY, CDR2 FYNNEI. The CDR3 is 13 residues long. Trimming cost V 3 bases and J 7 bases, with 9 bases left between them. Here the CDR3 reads CASSDPDSEKLFF. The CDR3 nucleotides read TGTGCCAGCAGTGATCCGGACAGTGAAAAACTGTTTTTT.